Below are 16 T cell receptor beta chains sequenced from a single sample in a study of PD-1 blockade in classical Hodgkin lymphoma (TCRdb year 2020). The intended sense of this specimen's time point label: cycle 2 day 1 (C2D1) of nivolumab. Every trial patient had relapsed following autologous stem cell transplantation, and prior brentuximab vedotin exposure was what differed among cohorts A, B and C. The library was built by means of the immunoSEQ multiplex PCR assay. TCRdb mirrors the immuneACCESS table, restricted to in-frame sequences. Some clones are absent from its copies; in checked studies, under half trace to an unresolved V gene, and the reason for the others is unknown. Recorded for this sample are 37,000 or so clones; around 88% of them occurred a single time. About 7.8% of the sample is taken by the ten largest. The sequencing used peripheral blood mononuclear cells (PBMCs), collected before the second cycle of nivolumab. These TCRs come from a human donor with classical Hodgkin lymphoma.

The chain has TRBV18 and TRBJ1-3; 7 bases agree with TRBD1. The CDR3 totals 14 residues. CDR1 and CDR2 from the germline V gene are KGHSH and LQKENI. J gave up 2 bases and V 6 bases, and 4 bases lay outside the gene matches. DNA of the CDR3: TGTGCCAGCTCCTTCGACAGGGCTGGAAACACCATATATTTT. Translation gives CASSFDRAGNTIYF.

For the CDR3, the DNA is TGTGCCAGCAGTACTGGACAGAAGGGGGGCGGGGAGCTGTTTTTT. This codes for CASSTGQKGGGELFF. The genes are TRBV28 and TRBJ2-2, with D perhaps TRBD1 or TRBD2 (6 bases each). V dropped 5 bases and J dropped 7 bases, with 17 bases sitting between them. The CDR3 has 15 amino acids. Looked up from germline, CDR1 is MDHEN and CDR2 is SYDVKM.

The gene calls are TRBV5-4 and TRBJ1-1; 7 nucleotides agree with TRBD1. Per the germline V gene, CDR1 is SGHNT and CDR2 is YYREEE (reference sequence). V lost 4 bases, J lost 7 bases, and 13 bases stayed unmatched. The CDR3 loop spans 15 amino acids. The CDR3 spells CASSASTGSEVEAFF. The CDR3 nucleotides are TGTGCCAGCAGCGCGTCGACAGGGTCGGAGGTTGAAGCTTTCTTT. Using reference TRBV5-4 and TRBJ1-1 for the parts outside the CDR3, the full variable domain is ETGVTQSPTHLIKTRGQQVTLRCSSQSGHNTVSWYQQALGQGPQFIFQYYREEENGRGNFPPRFSGLQFPNYSSELNVNALELDDSALYLCASSASTGSEVEAFFGQGTRLTVV.

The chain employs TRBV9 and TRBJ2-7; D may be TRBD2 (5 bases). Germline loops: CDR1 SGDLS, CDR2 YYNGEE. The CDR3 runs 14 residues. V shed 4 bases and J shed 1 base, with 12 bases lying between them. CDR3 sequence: CASSPLAGSYEQYF. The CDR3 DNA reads TGTGCCAGCAGCCCCCTAGCAGGATCCTACGAGCAGTACTTC.

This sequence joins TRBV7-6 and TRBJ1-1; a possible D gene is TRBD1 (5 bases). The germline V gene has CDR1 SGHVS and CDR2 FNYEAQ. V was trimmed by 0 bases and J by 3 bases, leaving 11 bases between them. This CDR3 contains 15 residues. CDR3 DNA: TGTGCCAGCAGCTTAGCGGGGGGACCGTACACTGAAGCTTTCTTT. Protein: CASSLAGGPYTEAFF. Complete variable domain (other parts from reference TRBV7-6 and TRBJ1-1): GAGVSQSPRYKVTKRGQDVALRCDPISGHVSLYWYRQALGQGPEFLTYFNYEAQQDKSGLPNDRFSAERPEGSISTLTIQRTEQRDSAMYRCASSLAGGPYTEAFFGQGTRLTVV.

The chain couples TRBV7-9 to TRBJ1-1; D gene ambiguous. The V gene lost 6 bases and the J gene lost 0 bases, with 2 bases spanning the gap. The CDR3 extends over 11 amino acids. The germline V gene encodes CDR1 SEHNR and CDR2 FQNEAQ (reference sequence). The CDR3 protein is CASRMNTEAFF. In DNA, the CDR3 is TGTGCCAGCAGGATGAACACTGAAGCTTTCTTT.

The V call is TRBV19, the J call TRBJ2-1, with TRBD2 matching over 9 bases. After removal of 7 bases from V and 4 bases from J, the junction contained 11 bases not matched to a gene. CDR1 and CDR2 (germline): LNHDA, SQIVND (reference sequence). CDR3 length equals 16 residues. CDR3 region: CASMGREGLVYNEQFF. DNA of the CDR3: TGTGCCAGTATGGGGCGGGAGGGCCTCGTGTACAATGAGCAGTTCTTC.

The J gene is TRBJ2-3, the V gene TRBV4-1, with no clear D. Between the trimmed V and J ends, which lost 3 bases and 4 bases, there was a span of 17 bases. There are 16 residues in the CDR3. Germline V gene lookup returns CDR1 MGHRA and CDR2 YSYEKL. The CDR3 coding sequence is TGCGCCAGCAGCCATCCTGCCCCTCGGGCCCCAGATACGCAGTATTTT. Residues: CASSHPAPRAPDTQYF.

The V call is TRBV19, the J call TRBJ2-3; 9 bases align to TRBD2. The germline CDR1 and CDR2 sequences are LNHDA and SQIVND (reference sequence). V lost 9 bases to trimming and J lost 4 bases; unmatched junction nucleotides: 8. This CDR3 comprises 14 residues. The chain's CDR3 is CASLGREGPDTQYF. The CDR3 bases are TGTGCCAGCCTCGGGCGGGAGGGCCCAGATACGCAGTATTTT. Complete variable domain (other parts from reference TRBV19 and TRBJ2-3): DGGITQSPKYLFRKEGQNVTLSCEQNLNHDAMYWYRQDPGQGLRLIYYSQIVNDFQKGDIAEGYSVSREKKESFPLTVTSAQKNPTAFYLCASLGREGPDTQYFGPGTRLTVL.

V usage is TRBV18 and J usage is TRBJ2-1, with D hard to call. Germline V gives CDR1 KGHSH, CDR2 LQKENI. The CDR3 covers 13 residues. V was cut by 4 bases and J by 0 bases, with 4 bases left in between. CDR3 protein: CASSLSSYNEQFF. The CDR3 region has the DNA TGTGCCAGCTCACTGAGCTCCTACAATGAGCAGTTCTTC.

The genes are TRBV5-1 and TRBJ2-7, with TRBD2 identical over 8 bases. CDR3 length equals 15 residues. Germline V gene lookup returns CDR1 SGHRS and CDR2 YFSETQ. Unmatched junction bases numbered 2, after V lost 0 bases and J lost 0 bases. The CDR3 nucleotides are TGCGCCAGCAGCTTGGTCGCGGGGGGCTCCTACGAGCAGTACTTC. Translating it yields CASSLVAGGSYEQYF.

CDR3 residues: CASSFPRRGARETQYF. For the CDR3, the DNA is TGTGCCAGTAGCTTCCCCCGTCGGGGGGCGCGGGAGACCCAGTACTTC. The V call is TRBV19, the J call TRBJ2-5; D may be TRBD2 (7 bases). From germline, CDR1 is LNHDA and CDR2 SQIVND (reference sequence). The CDR3 spans 16 residues. Between the trimmed V and J ends, which lost 6 bases and 5 bases, there was a span of 22 bases.

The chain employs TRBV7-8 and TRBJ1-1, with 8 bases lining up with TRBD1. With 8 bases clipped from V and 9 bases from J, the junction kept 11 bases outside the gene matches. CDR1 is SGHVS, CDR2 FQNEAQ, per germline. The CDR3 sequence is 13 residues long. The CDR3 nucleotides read TGTGCCAGCCGCAGGGGGCAGCCTTCACAAGCTTTCTTT. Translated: CASRRGQPSQAFF. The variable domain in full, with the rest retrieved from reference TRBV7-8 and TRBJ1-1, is GAGVSQSPRYKVAKRGQDVALRCDPISGHVSLFWYQQALGQGPEFLTYFQNEAQLDKSGLPSDRFFAERPEGSVSTLKIQRTQQEDSAVYLCASRRGQPSQAFFGQGTRLTVV.

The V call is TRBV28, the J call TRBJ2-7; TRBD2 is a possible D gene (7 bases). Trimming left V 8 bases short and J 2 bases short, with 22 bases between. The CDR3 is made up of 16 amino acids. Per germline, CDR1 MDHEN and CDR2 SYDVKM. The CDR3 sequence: CASRYAGEGVPYEQYF. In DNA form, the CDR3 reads TGTGCCAGCCGGTATGCCGGGGAGGGGGTTCCCTACGAGCAGTACTTC.

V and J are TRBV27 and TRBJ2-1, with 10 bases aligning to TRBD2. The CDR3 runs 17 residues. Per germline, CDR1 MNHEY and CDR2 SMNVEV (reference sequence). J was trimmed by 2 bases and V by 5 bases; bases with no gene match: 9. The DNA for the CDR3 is TGTGCCAGCAGTCCACCTACTAGCGGGGCCGCCTACAATGAGCAGTTCTTC. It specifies CASSPPTSGAAYNEQFF.

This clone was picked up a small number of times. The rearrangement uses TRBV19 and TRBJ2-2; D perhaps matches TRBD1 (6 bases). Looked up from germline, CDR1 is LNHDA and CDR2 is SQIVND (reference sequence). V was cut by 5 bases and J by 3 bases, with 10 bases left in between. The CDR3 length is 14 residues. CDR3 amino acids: CASSRAGDTGELFF. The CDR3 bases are TGTGCCAGTAGTCGGGCAGGGGACACCGGGGAGCTGTTTTTT.